This T cell receptor beta chain was captured in a study of T cell responses to AZD1222 COVID-19 vaccine. Regarding this clone: Its specificity is unknown.

V lost 5 bases to trimming and J lost 8 bases, with 12 bases between them. CDR1 and CDR2 from the germline V gene are SEHNR and FQNEAQ (reference sequence). The CDR3 is made up of 12 amino acids. Study observations and caveats: It should be noted that donors were predominantly white British and more often female, and clonal diversity was possibly underestimated. Scientists sampled the repertoires only once the peak T cell response had passed.

Sequencing used immunoSEQ multiplex PCR; TCRdb keeps in-frame clones, though not all of them. The sample lists about 100,000 clones, less than 95% occurring once. The chain couples TRBV7-9 to TRBJ1-1; TRBD1 might be the D (5 bases). This receptor was taken from an adult in good health. Material: peripheral blood, obtained on day 0 of AZD1222 vaccination. The CDR3 protein is CASSLQVTEAFF. The CDR3 DNA is TGTGCCAGCAGCCTACAGGTCACAGAAGCTTTCTTT.